This entry lists 28 T cell receptor beta chains sequenced from one sample in a study of T cell responses to AZD1222 COVID-19 vaccine. Only in-frame clones appear in the TCRdb table, and some are missing; sequencing was by immunoSEQ multiplex PCR. Of 72,000 or so clones listed, about nine tenths are singletons. The starting material was peripheral blood, obtained 28 days after the second AZD1222 dose. These receptor sequences come from an adult who received the AZD1222 COVID-19 vaccine.

This chain's CDR3 is CASSLANTRNPTSNQPQHF. The CDR3 DNA reads as TGTGCCAGCAGCTTAGCTAACACTCGGAACCCGACTAGCAATCAGCCCCAGCATTTT. The chain recombines TRBV7-8 with TRBJ1-5, with unresolved D. The V and J ends lost 0 bases and 0 bases respectively, with 18 bases between them. The CDR3 length is 19 residues. Germline CDR1 and CDR2: SGHVS and FQNEAQ.

The chain couples TRBV27 to TRBJ1-4, with a possible D match to TRBD1 (5 bases). The CDR3 totals 13 residues. Germline loops: CDR1 MNHEY, CDR2 SMNVEV (reference sequence). Trimming pared 4 bases from V and 8 bases from J, leaving 11 bases between. This chain's CDR3 is CASSWGEAEKLFF. CDR3 DNA sequence: TGTGCCAGCAGTTGGGGGGAGGCGGAAAAACTGTTTTTT. The variable domain in full, completed from reference TRBV27 and TRBJ1-4, reads EAQVTQNPRYLITVTGKKLTVTCSQNMNHEYMSWYRQDPGLGLRQIYYSMNVEVTDKGDVPEGYKVSRKEKRNFPLILESPSPNQTSLYFCASSWGEAEKLFFGSGTQLSVL.

This rearrangement joins TRBV28 to TRBJ2-7; 7 nucleotides match TRBD1. The V gene's germline CDR1 is MDHEN and CDR2 SYDVKM. V dropped 3 bases and J dropped 3; count of bases not matched to a gene: 5. The CDR3 runs 14 residues. The CDR3 DNA sequence: TGTGCCAGCAGTTTTTGGGGACAGAACTACGAGCAGTACTTC. The encoded protein is CASSFWGQNYEQYF.

The V call is TRBV7-9, the J call TRBJ1-1; the match to TRBD1 covers 7 bases. This CDR3 is 14 amino acids long. The germline gives CDR1 SEHNR, CDR2 FQNEAQ (reference sequence). V trimming: 1 base; J trimming: 4 bases; junction bases outside the gene matches: 3. CDR3 coding DNA: TGTGCCAGCAGCTTAGAGGGGGCGACCACTGAAGCTTTCTTT. It specifies CASSLEGATTEAFF.

The chain has TRBV19 and TRBJ1-5, with D hard to call. The V gene's germline CDR1 is LNHDA and CDR2 SQIVND (reference sequence). V lost 7 bases, J lost 5 bases, and 9 bases lay in between. This CDR3 has 12 residues. CDR3 sequence reads: CASKDGYQPQHF. The CDR3 DNA reads as TGTGCCAGTAAGGACGGGTATCAGCCCCAGCATTTT.

J is TRBJ2-7 and V is TRBV10-1; 9 positions match TRBD1. Per the germline V gene, CDR1 is WNHNN and CDR2 is SYGVQD (reference sequence). The CDR3 contains 13 residues. Trimming at V came to 6 bases and at J to 6 bases, leaving 6 bases not matched to a gene. The CDR3 DNA follows: TGCGCCAGCAGCGGACAGGGGAGTGGCGAGCAGTACTTC. The encoded protein is CASSGQGSGEQYF.

V and J are TRBV5-6 and TRBJ2-4, with D perhaps TRBD2 (6 bases). Trimming stripped 0 bases from V and 11 bases from J, with 18 bases between. Per the germline V gene, CDR1 is SGHDT and CDR2 is YYEEEE. The CDR3 covers 15 residues. The CDR3 region has the DNA TGTGCCAGCAGCTTGGGAGGAGGACTACCAAGCGTTCAGTACTTC. This gives the protein CASSLGGGLPSVQYF.

This chain links TRBV5-1 with TRBJ2-1, with 8 nucleotides matching TRBD2. This CDR3 is built from 14 residues. The trim removed 8 bases at V and 8 bases at J, leaving 12 bases unmatched. Germline V gene lookup returns CDR1 SGHRS and CDR2 YFSETQ. CDR3 DNA: TGCGCCAGTCTGGCTGAGCGGGAGAGCGATGAGCAGTTCTTC. This translates into CASLAERESDEQFF.

This sequence joins TRBV4-1 and TRBJ2-7; 11 bases agree with TRBD2. J gave up 3 bases and V 4 bases, and 2 bases lay outside the gene matches. There are 14 residues in the CDR3. Germline loops: CDR1 MGHRA, CDR2 YSYEKL. Written as DNA, the CDR3 is TGCGCCAGCAGCCCGGGACTAGCGGTCTACGAGCAGTACTTC. It codes for CASSPGLAVYEQYF.

CDR3 nucleotide sequence: TGTGCCAGCACAACCACCGGGGGGACTGGGGCCAACGTCCTGACTTTC. Amino acid sequence: CASTTTGGTGANVLTF. The J gene is TRBJ2-6, the V gene TRBV6-6; 7 positions agree with TRBD2. V was clipped by 7 bases and J by 2 bases; unmatched bases: 8. The CDR3 is 16 residues long. CDR1 and CDR2 (germline): MNHNY, SVGAGI (reference sequence).

This chain connects TRBV27 to TRBJ1-6, with D tentatively TRBD1 (6 bases). V lost 2 bases to trimming and J lost 9 bases, with 11 bases between them. Germline CDR1 reads MNHEY; CDR2 reads SMNVEV (reference sequence). The CDR3 spans 14 residues. CDR3 sequence (DNA): TGTGCCAGCAGTTTACGAAGGGACACTTCACCCCTCCACTTT. This translates into CASSLRRDTSPLHF.

The CDR3 nucleotides read TGTGCCAGCAGGGGGGGGGTACTGAAGGTGGATACGCAGTATTTT. Encoded protein: CASRGGVLKVDTQYF. The genes are TRBV27 and TRBJ2-3; 7 bases map to TRBD2. The CDR3 runs 15 residues. The V gene end was trimmed by 6 bases and the J gene end by 6 bases; junction bases not matched to a gene: 12. From germline, CDR1 is MNHEY and CDR2 SMNVEV (reference sequence).

This rearrangement joins TRBV5-1 to TRBJ2-1; D call uncertain. Germline V gives CDR1 SGHRS, CDR2 YFSETQ. The CDR3 spans 12 residues. V was pared by 2 bases and J by 8 bases, with 8 bases between. CDR3 in DNA: TGCGCCAGCAGCTTCGTTAGAGATGAGCAGTTCTTC. Amino acids: CASSFVRDEQFF.

The rearrangement links TRBV27 to TRBJ1-2; D possibly corresponds to TRBD1 (5 bases). The CDR3 has 17 residues. Germline loops: CDR1 MNHEY, CDR2 SMNVEV (reference sequence). V was clipped by 5 bases and J by 4 bases, with 23 bases between them. CDR3 coding DNA: TGTGCCAGCAGTACGCTCTCGGGAGGGGCTATATCCTATGGCTACACCTTC. This gives the protein CASSTLSGGAISYGYTF.

The V and J genes are TRBV7-6 and TRBJ2-7; TRBD1 aligns across 10 bases. Trimming cost V 5 bases and J 4 bases; bases outside gene matches: 11. Germline CDR1 and CDR2: SGHVS and FNYEAQ. The CDR3 is 16 residues long. CDR3 DNA: TGTGCCAGCAGCCCAGATGGGGGACAGGGGACTTACGAGCAGTACTTC. Protein: CASSPDGGQGTYEQYF.

The chain carries TRBV11-2 and TRBJ1-1, with D maybe TRBD1 (5 bases). Trimming stripped 0 bases from V and 4 bases from J, with 12 bases between. The CDR3 loop spans 15 amino acids. Per germline, CDR1 SGHAT and CDR2 FQNNGV. CDR3 amino acids: CASSLDARDGTEAFF. CDR3 nucleotide sequence: TGTGCCAGCAGCTTAGATGCCAGGGACGGCACTGAAGCTTTCTTT.

The chain uses TRBV14 and TRBJ2-1; perhaps TRBD2 as D (6 bases). The CDR3 is 15 amino acids. Germline CDR1 is SGHDN and CDR2 is FVKESK. Trimming removed 4 bases at V and 10 bases at J, with 20 bases between. Here the CDR3 reads CASSLTSNGAGEQFF. DNA of the CDR3: TGTGCCAGCAGCCTAACAAGTAACGGGGCGGGAGAGCAGTTCTTC.

This chain links TRBV2 with TRBJ1-2, with D perhaps TRBD1 (5 bases). CDR3 length: 14 amino acids. Trimming stripped 8 bases from V and 1 base from J, with 14 bases between. The germline V gene has CDR1 SNHLY and CDR2 FYNNEI. The CDR3 nucleotides are TGTGCCAGCCGTAGGGACCCAAATAACTATGGCTACACCTTC. Its protein product is CASRRDPNNYGYTF.

A word on this clone: Germline and junction disagree at one end, which may indicate a read error. V gene TRBV27 combines with J gene TRBJ2-7; tentatively, D is TRBD2 (5 bases). The CDR3 sequence is 15 residues long. Germline V lookup: CDR1 MNHEY, CDR2 SMNVEV (reference sequence). In DNA form, the CDR3 reads TGTGCCACCAGTTTCGGCCCAGACGGGGATGGCGAGCAGTACTTC. Protein product: CATSFGPDGDGEQYF.

The V gene is TRBV29-1, the J gene TRBJ2-1, with no clear D. This CDR3 has 13 amino acids. Germline V CDR1 and CDR2: SQVTM, ANQGSEA. V was trimmed by 5 bases and J by 4 bases, leaving 12 bases between them. The CDR3 protein is CSVILELYNEQFF. The CDR3 DNA is TGCAGCGTTATCCTAGAACTTTACAATGAGCAGTTCTTC.

This clone was recorded once. The rearrangement links TRBV11-3 to TRBJ2-5; 9 bases match TRBD2. The V gene end was trimmed by 4 bases and the J gene end by 5 bases; junction bases not matched to a gene: 5. The CDR3 contains 14 residues. Germline-derived CDR1 and CDR2 are SGHNT and YENEEA. This CDR3 is CASSSLAGIETQYF. CDR3 DNA sequence: TGTGCCAGCAGCTCGCTAGCGGGAATCGAGACCCAGTACTTC.

This clone was seen a handful of times. V is TRBV7-9 and J is TRBJ1-3; D perhaps matches TRBD1 (6 bases). CDR1 is SEHNR and CDR2 is FQNEAQ in the germline V gene (reference sequence). The ends were cut back, 8 bases at V and 0 bases at J, with 14 bases in the middle. CDR3 length: 15 amino acids. The CDR3 coding sequence is TGTGCCAGCCACATACAGGGACTCTCTGGAAACACCATATATTTT. It codes for CASHIQGLSGNTIYF. The complete variable domain, with remaining parts taken from reference TRBV7-9 and TRBJ1-3, reads DTGVSQNPRHKITKRGQNVTFRCDPISEHNRLYWYRQTLGQGPEFLTYFQNEAQLEKSRLLSDRFSAERPKGSFSTLEIQRTEQGDSAMYLCASHIQGLSGNTIYFGEGSWLTVV.

The rearrangement links TRBV19 to TRBJ1-1; 7 bases fit TRBD1. The ends lost 7 bases at V and 9 bases at J; junction bases unmatched: 11. Germline CDR1 and CDR2: LNHDA and SQIVND (reference sequence). The CDR3 totals 13 residues. The CDR3 loop is CASTLTSDRKAFF. The CDR3 DNA is TGTGCCAGTACCCTTACCTCGGACAGGAAAGCTTTCTTT.

The genes are TRBV15 and TRBJ2-2, with D unresolved. Between the trimmed V and J ends, which lost 0 bases and 6 bases, there was a span of 11 bases. Germline lookup yields CDR1 LNHNV and CDR2 YYDKDF (reference sequence). The CDR3 extends over 15 amino acids. The CDR3 spells CATSRDPRPAGELFF. The CDR3 DNA is TGTGCCACCAGCAGAGATCCGAGGCCCGCCGGGGAGCTGTTTTTT. The whole variable domain, remainder taken from reference TRBV15 and TRBJ2-2, is DAMVIQNPRYQVTQFGKPVTLSCSQTLNHNVMYWYQQKSSQAPKLLFHYYDKDFNNEADTPDNFQSRRPNTSFCFLDIRSPGLGDTAMYLCATSRDPRPAGELFFGEGSRLTVL.

The V call is TRBV19, the J call TRBJ1-3; 10 bases match TRBD1. The CDR3 totals 13 residues. Germline-derived CDR1 and CDR2 are LNHDA and SQIVND (reference sequence). The V and J ends lost 6 bases and 7 bases, in that order; junction bases with no gene match: 3. The CDR3 sequence: CASRLGQGNTIYF. DNA of the CDR3: TGTGCCAGTAGACTGGGACAGGGGAACACCATATATTTT.

This chain joins TRBV10-3 and TRBJ2-3; TRBD1 aligns across 10 bases. The trim removed 7 bases at V and 4 bases at J, leaving 8 bases unmatched. Germline V gives CDR1 ENHRY, CDR2 SYGVKD. The CDR3 is 15 amino acids. CDR3 coding DNA: TGTGCCATCACCACGGACAGGGGGGTTCCAGATACGCAGTATTTT. Its translation is CAITTDRGVPDTQYF.

The rearrangement links TRBV5-1 to TRBJ2-1, with 8 positions matching TRBD1. V was clipped by 3 bases and J by 5 bases; unmatched bases: 4. The CDR3 runs to 14 residues. Germline V gives CDR1 SGHRS, CDR2 YFSETQ. This CDR3 reads CASSSRTGNNEQFF. DNA for the CDR3: TGCGCCAGCAGCTCTCGGACAGGGAACAATGAGCAGTTCTTC.

The chain employs TRBV9 and TRBJ2-4, with 9 bases matching TRBD1. CDR3 length: 17 amino acids. Losses at the gene ends were 0 bases for V and 0 bases for J; bases not matched to a gene: 4. The germline V gene encodes CDR1 SGDLS and CDR2 YYNGEE. CDR3 sequence reads: CASSVDDRGGAKNIQYF. In DNA form, the CDR3 reads TGTGCCAGCAGCGTAGATGACAGGGGGGGAGCCAAAAACATTCAGTACTTC.